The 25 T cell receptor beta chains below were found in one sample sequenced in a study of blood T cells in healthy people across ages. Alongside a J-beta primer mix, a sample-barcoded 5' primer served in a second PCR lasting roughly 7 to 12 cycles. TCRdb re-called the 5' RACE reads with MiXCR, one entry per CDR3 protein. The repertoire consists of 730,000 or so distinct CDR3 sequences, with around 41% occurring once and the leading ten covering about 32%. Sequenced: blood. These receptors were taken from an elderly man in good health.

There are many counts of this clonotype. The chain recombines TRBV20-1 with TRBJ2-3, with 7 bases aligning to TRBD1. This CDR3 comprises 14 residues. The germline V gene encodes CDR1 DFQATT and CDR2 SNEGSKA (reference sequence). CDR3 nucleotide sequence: TGCAGCCAGGGGGTTCAATTCCGCACAGATACGCAGTATTTT. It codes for CSQGVQFRTDTQYF.

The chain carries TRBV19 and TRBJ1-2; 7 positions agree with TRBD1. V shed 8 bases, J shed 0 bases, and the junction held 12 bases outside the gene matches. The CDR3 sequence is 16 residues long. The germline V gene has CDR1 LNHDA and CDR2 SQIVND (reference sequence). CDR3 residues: CASVAGTVDTNYGYTF. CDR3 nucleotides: TGTGCCAGTGTAGCCGGGACAGTGGATACTAACTATGGCTACACCTTC.

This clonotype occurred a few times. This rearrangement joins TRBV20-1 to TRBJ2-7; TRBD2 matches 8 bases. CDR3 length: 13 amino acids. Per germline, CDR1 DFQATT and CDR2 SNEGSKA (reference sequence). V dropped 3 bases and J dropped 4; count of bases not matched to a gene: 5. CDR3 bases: TGCAGTGCTAGCCCCGCGGGAGGATACGAGCAGTACTTC. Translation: CSASPAGGYEQYF.

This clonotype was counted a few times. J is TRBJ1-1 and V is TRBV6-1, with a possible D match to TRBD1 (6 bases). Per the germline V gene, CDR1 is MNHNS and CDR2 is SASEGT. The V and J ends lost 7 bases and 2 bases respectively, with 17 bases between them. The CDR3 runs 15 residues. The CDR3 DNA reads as TGTGCCAGCACCAAGGGGGTCACGGATAACACTGAAGCTTTCTTT. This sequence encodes CASTKGVTDNTEAFF.

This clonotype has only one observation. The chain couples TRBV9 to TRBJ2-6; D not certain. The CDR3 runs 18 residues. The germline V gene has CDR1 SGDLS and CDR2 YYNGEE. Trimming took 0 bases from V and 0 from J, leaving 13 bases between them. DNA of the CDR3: TGTGCCAGCAGCGTAGATAAGGGAACCTACTCTGGGGCCAACGTCCTGACTTTC. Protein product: CASSVDKGTYSGANVLTF.

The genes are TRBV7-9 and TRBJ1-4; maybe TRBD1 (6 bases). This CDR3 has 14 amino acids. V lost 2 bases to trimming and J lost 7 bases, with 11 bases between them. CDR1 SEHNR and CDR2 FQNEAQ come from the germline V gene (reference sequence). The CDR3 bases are TGTGCCAGCAGCTTAACGGGGGCGAGTGAAAAACTGTTTTTT. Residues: CASSLTGASEKLFF.

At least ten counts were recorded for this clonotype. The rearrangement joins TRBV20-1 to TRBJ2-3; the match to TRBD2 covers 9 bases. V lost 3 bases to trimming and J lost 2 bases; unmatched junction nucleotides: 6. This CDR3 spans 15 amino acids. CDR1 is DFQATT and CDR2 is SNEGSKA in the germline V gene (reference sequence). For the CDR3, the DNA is TGCAGTGCTAGCGTCGCTAGCGGGGACACAGATACGCAGTATTTT. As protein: CSASVASGDTDTQYF.

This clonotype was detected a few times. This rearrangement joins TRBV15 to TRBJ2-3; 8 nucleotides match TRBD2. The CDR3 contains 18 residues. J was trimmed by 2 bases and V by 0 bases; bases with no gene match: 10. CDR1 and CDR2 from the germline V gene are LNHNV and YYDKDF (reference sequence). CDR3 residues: CATSRDRQAGGLTDTQYF. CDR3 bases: TGTGCCACCAGCAGAGATAGACAGGCGGGAGGACTCACAGATACGCAGTATTTT.

The CDR3: CASSLVSSGEKETQFF. The CDR3 bases are TGCGCCAGCAGCTTGGTTTCTAGCGGGGAAAAAGAGACCCAGTTCTTC. This chain links TRBV5-1 with TRBJ2-1; TRBD2 agrees at 9 bases. CDR3 length: 16 residues. V trimming: 0 bases; J trimming: 13 bases; junction bases outside the gene matches: 14. Germline V gene lookup returns CDR1 SGHRS and CDR2 YFSETQ.

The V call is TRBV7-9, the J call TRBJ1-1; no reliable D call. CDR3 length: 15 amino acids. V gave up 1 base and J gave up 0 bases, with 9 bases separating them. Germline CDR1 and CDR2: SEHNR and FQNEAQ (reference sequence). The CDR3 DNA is TGTGCCAGCAGCTTAGTGGGCAGCCTGAACACTGAAGCTTTCTTT. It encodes CASSLVGSLNTEAFF.

The chain's CDR3 is CATKGSGRKDQETQYF. CDR3 DNA: TGTGCCACCAAAGGTTCAGGACGGAAGGATCAAGAGACCCAGTACTTC. This chain joins TRBV24-1 and TRBJ2-4; D gene uncertain. Judging by the DNA end, TRBJ2-5 fits better; the J call may be wrong. The CDR3 sequence is 16 residues long. Germline assignment: CDR1 KGHDR and CDR2 SFDVKD.

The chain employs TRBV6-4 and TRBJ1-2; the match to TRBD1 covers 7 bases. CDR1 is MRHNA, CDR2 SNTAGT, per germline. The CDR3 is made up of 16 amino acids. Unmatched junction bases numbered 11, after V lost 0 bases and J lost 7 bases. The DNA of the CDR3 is TGTGCCAGCAGTGACTCAGACGGTGTGGCAGGGGGTGGCTACACCTTC. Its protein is CASSDSDGVAGGGYTF.

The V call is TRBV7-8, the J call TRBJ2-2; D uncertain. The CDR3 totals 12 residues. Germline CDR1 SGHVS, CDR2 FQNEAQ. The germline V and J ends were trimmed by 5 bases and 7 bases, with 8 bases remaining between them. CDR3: CASSRDFGELFF. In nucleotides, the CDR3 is TGTGCCAGCAGCCGCGACTTCGGGGAGCTGTTTTTT.

CDR3 coding DNA: TGTGCCAGCAGCCGAGCAGGGTCTTTATACGAGCAGTACTTC. Translating gives CASSRAGSLYEQYF. The chain combines TRBV11-2 with TRBJ2-7; possibly TRBD1 for D (5 bases). V lost 5 bases to trimming and J lost 4 bases, with 15 bases between them. This CDR3 region has 14 residues. The V gene's germline CDR1 is SGHAT and CDR2 FQNNGV.

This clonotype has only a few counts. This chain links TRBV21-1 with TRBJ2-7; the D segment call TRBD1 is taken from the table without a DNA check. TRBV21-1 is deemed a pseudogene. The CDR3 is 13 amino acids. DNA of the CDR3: TGTGCCACAACGGGACAGGGAGTCTACGAGCAGTACTTC. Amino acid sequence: CATTGQGVYEQYF.

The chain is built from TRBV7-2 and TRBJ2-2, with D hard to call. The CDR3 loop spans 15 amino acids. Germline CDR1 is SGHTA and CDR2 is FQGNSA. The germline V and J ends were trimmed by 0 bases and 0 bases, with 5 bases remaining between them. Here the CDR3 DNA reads TGTGCCAGCAGCTTAGCGACGGCGAACACCGGGGAGCTGTTTTTT. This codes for CASSLATANTGELFF.

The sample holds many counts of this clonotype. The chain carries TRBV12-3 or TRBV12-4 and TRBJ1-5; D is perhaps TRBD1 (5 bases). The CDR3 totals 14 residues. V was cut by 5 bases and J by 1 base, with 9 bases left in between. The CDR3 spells CASSVTESNQPQHF. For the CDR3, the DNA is TGTGCCAGCAGTGTGACAGAAAGCAATCAGCCCCAGCATTTT.

CDR3: CSVALTGSGYTF. The CDR3, as DNA: TGCAGCGTTGCCCTAACAGGGAGTGGCTACACCTTC. The chain is built from TRBV29-1 and TRBJ1-2; D possibly corresponds to TRBD1 (6 bases). The ends were cut back, 4 bases at V and 7 bases at J, with 13 bases in the middle. This CDR3 contains 12 residues. Germline-derived CDR1 and CDR2 are SQVTM and ANQGSEA.

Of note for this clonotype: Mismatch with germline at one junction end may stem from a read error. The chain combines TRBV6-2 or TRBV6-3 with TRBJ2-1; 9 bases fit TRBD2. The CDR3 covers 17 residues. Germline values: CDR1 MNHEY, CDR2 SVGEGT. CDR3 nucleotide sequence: TGCGCCAGCAGTTACTCAGGAAGCGGGGGGTACTACAATGAGCAGTTCTTC. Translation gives CASSYSGSGGYYNEQFF.

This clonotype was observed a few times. The CDR3: CASSFSPGQGEETQYF. CDR3 coding DNA: TGTGCCAGCAGTTTTAGCCCCGGACAGGGTGAAGAGACCCAGTACTTC. This chain links TRBV12-3 or TRBV12-4 with TRBJ2-5, with 8 bases identical to TRBD1. The CDR3 is 16 residues long. The ends lost 3 bases at V and 3 bases at J; junction bases unmatched: 9.

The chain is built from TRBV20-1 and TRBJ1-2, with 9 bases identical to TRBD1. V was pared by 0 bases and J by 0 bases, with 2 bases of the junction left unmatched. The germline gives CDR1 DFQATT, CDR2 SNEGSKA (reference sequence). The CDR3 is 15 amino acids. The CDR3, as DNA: TGCAGTGCTAGAGAGGACAGGGGCTCTAACTATGGCTACACCTTC. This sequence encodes CSAREDRGSNYGYTF.

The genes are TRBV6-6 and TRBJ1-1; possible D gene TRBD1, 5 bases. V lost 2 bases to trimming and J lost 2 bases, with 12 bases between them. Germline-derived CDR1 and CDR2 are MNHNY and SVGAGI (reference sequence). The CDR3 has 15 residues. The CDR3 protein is CASSYQGTGNTEAFF. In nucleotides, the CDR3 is TGTGCCAGCAGTTACCAGGGTACTGGAAACACTGAAGCTTTCTTT.

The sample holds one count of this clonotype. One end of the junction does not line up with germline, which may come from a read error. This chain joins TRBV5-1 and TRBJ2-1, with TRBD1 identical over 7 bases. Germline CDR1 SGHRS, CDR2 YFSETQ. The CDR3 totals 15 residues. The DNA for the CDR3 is TGTGCCAGCCGACCTACCGGGACAGTTTACAATGAGCAGTTCTTC. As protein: CASRPTGTVYNEQFF.

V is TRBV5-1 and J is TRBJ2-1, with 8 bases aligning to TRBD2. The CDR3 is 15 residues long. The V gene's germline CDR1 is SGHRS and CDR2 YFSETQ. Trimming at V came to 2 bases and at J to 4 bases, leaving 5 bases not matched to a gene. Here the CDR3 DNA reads TGCGCCAGCAGCTTCCTCGGGGGGGCATACAATGAGCAGTTCTTC. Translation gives CASSFLGGAYNEQFF.

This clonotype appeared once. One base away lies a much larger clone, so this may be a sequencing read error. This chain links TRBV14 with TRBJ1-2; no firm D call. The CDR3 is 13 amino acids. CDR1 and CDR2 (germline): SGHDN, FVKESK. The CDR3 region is CASSQARADGCTF. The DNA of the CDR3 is TGTGCCAGCAGCCAAGCACGGGCCGATGGCTGCACCTTC.